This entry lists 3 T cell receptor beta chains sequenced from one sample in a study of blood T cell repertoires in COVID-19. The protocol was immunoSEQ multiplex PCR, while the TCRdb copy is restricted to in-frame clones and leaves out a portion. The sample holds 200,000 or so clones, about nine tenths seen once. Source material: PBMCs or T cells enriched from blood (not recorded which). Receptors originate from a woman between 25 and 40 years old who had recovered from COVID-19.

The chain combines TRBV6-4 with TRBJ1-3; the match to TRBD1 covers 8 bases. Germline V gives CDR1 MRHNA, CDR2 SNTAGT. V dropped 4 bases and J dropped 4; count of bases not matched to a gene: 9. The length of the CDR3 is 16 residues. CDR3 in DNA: TGTGCCAGCAGTGTTAACAGGGGGTGGTCCGGAAACACCATATATTTT. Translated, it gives CASSVNRGWSGNTIYF.

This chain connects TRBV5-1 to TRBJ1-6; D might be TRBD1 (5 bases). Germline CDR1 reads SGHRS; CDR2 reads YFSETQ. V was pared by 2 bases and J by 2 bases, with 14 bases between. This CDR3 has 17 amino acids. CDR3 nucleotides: TGCGCCAGCAGCTTATGGGGCGGTTGGGCCTATAATTCACCCCTCCACTTT. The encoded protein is CASSLWGGWAYNSPLHF.

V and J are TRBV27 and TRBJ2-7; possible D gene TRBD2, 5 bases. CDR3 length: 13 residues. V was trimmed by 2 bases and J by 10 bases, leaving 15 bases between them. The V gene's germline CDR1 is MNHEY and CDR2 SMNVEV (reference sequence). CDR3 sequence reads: CASSLETNGEQYF. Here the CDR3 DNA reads TGTGCCAGCAGTTTAGAGACTAACGGGGAACAGTACTTC.